This TCR beta chain came from a study of control samples from healthy donors and cancer patients (dated by TCRdb to the early 2020s). Between the V and J ends, shortened by 6 bases and 1 base respectively, the junction contains 12 bases. The germline V gene encodes CDR1 SGHAT and CDR2 FQNNGV. The cysteine opens and the phenylalanine closes a CDR3 of 14 amino acids. The DNA shown is the 42-base CDR3, in frame from base 1. For this clone: What antigen it recognizes has not been identified. Qualities for individual bases were not recorded, and no much larger clone is one base off.

Library preparation used the immunoSEQ multiplex PCR assay. TCRdb holds this immuneACCESS table with in-frame rearrangements only. Some clones are missing; in checked studies, unresolved V genes explain under half, and the rest has no known cause. This sample gives around 120,000 clones in total; roughly 95% of them show up just once. Of the sample, 3.6% falls within the top ten clones. This clonotype originated in a man aged 25-40 years in good health. Material: blood. Recombination connected TRBV11-2 to TRBJ1-1; TRBD1 is a weak D gene call, 5 bases matching. The CDR3 reads CASRTFQGNTEAFF. In nucleotide form, the sequence is TGTGCCAGCAGAACTTTCCAGGGGAACACTGAAGCTTTCTTT.